The 22 T cell receptor beta chains below all came from one sample that was sequenced in a study. Sequencing was performed with immunoSEQ multiplex PCR; in TCRdb, only in-frame clones are kept and a portion is missing. The sample lists roughly 68,000 clones; just under 95% were seen once. Sequencing was carried out using PBMCs. These receptors came from a man aged 35 to 55 with rheumatoid arthritis.

CDR3: CASSLRLAGANSPLHF. The DNA for the CDR3 is TGCGCCAGCAGCCTCCGACTGGCAGGGGCGAATTCACCCCTCCACTTT. This chain connects TRBV4-3 to TRBJ1-6, with D maybe TRBD1 (6 bases). V was cut by 4 bases and J by 7 bases, with 17 bases left in between. This CDR3 is 16 amino acids long. Germline V CDR1 and CDR2: LGHNA, YSLEER.

The V and J genes are TRBV30 and TRBJ1-2; D perhaps matches TRBD1 (5 bases). The CDR3 totals 12 residues. Trimming removed 4 bases at V and 4 bases at J, with 10 bases between. The germline V gene encodes CDR1 GTSNPN and CDR2 SVGIG (reference sequence). CDR3 sequence (DNA): TGTGCCTGGACACAGGCTTCCTATGGCTACACCTTC. Translation: CAWTQASYGYTF. The variable domain in full, with the rest retrieved from reference TRBV30 and TRBJ1-2, is SQTIHQWPATLVQPVGSPLSLECTVEGTSNPNLYWYRQAAGRGLQLLFYSVGIGQISSEVPQNLSASRPQDRQFILSSKKLLLSDSGFYLCAWTQASYGYTFGSGTRLTVV.

The V call is TRBV28, the J call TRBJ2-1; 10 bases are a match to TRBD2. V dropped 2 bases and J dropped 4; count of bases not matched to a gene: 5. Germline loops: CDR1 MDHEN, CDR2 SYDVKM. The CDR3 totals 16 residues. The DNA for the CDR3 is TGTGCCAGCAGTTTAATGCCAGCGGGAGGGTACAATGAGCAGTTCTTC. Translating it yields CASSLMPAGGYNEQFF.

The chain carries TRBV9 and TRBJ1-1; perhaps TRBD1 as D (6 bases). The germline CDR1 and CDR2 sequences are SGDLS and YYNGEE. CDR3 length: 14 residues. With 2 bases removed from V and 3 bases from J, the gap between germline ends came to 11 bases. CDR3: CASSVRGTDTEAFF. The CDR3 region has the DNA TGTGCCAGCAGCGTCAGGGGAACGGACACTGAAGCTTTCTTT.

The chain couples TRBV3-1 (or the pseudogene TRBV3-2) to TRBJ2-1; 10 bases are a match to TRBD2. Germline CDR1 reads LGHDT; CDR2 reads YNNKEL (reference sequence). The J segment lost 5 bases and the V segment lost 0 bases, leaving 4 bases of the junction unmatched. This CDR3 has 16 residues. The chain's CDR3 is CASSQDMLAGDNEQFF. The CDR3 DNA reads TGTGCCAGCAGCCAAGATATGCTAGCGGGGGACAATGAGCAGTTCTTC.

This chain links TRBV4-3 with TRBJ1-4; the match to TRBD1 covers 7 bases. This CDR3 contains 17 residues. V lost 1 base, J lost 7 bases, and 12 bases stayed unmatched. Germline V gene lookup returns CDR1 LGHNA and CDR2 YSLEER. The CDR3 DNA follows: TGCGCCAGCAGCCAAGTGGGGTCGACAGGGACCTTTGAAAAACTGTTTTTT. As protein: CASSQVGSTGTFEKLFF.

CDR3 amino acids: CASRPTSGISYNEQFF. DNA for the CDR3: TGTGCCAGCAGACCGACTAGCGGTATCTCCTACAATGAGCAGTTCTTC. The rearrangement joins TRBV27 to TRBJ2-1; 9 bases are a match to TRBD2. The CDR3 has 16 residues. CDR1 is MNHEY and CDR2 is SMNVEV in the germline V gene (reference sequence). V gave up 6 bases and J gave up 0 bases; unmatched junction bases: 6.

A single count supports this clone. The chain has TRBV13 and TRBJ1-6, with D possibly matching TRBD1 (5 bases). The length of the CDR3 is 13 residues. Trimming left V 5 bases short and J 12 bases short, with 14 bases between. Germline V gene data show CDR1 as PRHDT and CDR2 as FYEKMQ (reference sequence). CDR3 nucleotide sequence: TGTGCCAGCAGCCCGGGGCGGCCTCAACCCCTCCACTTT. Translating gives CASSPGRPQPLHF.

The chain recombines TRBV12-3 or TRBV12-4 with TRBJ1-2, with 8 positions matching TRBD1. The ends lost 4 bases at V and 8 bases at J; junction bases unmatched: 3. This CDR3 is built from 12 residues. DNA of the CDR3: TGTGCCAGCAGTTACAGGGGGGAAGGCTACACCTTC. Translation: CASSYRGEGYTF.

The V call is TRBV19, the J call TRBJ1-3; tentatively, D is TRBD1 (6 bases). This CDR3 spans 14 amino acids. V was cut by 5 bases and J by 3 bases, with 11 bases left in between. Germline V gives CDR1 LNHDA, CDR2 SQIVND (reference sequence). CDR3 sequence: CASSLTGFGNTIYF. The CDR3 region has the DNA TGTGCCAGTAGTCTTACAGGGTTTGGAAACACCATATATTTT.

The chain uses TRBV24-1 and TRBJ1-2; D is possibly TRBD1 (6 bases). The V gene lost 3 bases and the J gene lost 4 bases, with 11 bases spanning the gap. This CDR3 has 14 residues. Per the germline V gene, CDR1 is KGHDR and CDR2 is SFDVKD. CDR3 residues: CATSDNRAFYGYTF. CDR3 nucleotide sequence: TGTGCCACCAGTGATAACAGGGCCTTCTATGGCTACACCTTC.

The J gene is TRBJ2-3, the V gene TRBV2; TRBD2 aligns across 7 bases. The CDR3 has 16 residues. Germline V CDR1 and CDR2: SNHLY, FYNNEI. The V and J ends lost 2 bases and 6 bases, in that order; junction bases with no gene match: 11. The CDR3 is CASSEIPSGKGDTQYF. The CDR3, as DNA: TGTGCCAGCAGTGAAATCCCAAGCGGGAAAGGCGATACGCAGTATTTT.

V gene TRBV28 combines with J gene TRBJ2-4; tentative D call: TRBD1 (6 bases). The CDR3 consists of 14 residues. V was trimmed by 5 bases and J by 9 bases, leaving 17 bases between them. Germline CDR1 MDHEN, CDR2 SYDVKM. The CDR3 loop reads CASSPTRDMAIQYF. CDR3 in DNA: TGTGCCAGCAGTCCTACACGGGACATGGCCATTCAGTACTTC.

This chain links TRBV7-8 with TRBJ2-1; D is undetermined. Germline assignment: CDR1 SGHVS and CDR2 FQNEAQ. Trimming took 1 base from V and 1 from J, leaving 20 bases between them. The CDR3 totals 19 residues. For the CDR3, the DNA is TGTGCCAGCAGCTTAGTAGGGCAGCGCCTCAGTCAGTCCTACAATGAGCAGTTCTTC. Translating gives CASSLVGQRLSQSYNEQFF.

The table lists this clone with a count of one. The gene calls are TRBV5-6 and TRBJ1-1, with D perhaps matching TRBD1 (5 bases). Trimming took 4 bases from V and 6 from J, leaving 19 bases between them. The CDR3 spans 15 residues. The germline V gene encodes CDR1 SGHDT and CDR2 YYEEEE. This CDR3 is CASSLGTGGRAEAFF. The CDR3 region has the DNA TGTGCCAGCAGCCTAGGGACGGGCGGAAGGGCTGAAGCTTTCTTT.

The chain employs TRBV4-1 and TRBJ2-5; D is uncertain. Trimming stripped 0 bases from V and 0 bases from J, with 5 bases between. The CDR3 sequence is 14 residues long. Germline V gives CDR1 MGHRA, CDR2 YSYEKL. The CDR3 is CASSQEGYQETQYF. For the CDR3, the DNA is TGCGCCAGCAGCCAAGAGGGGTACCAAGAGACCCAGTACTTC.

This sequence joins TRBV15 and TRBJ2-2; D gene unclear. The length of the CDR3 is 14 residues. V dropped 2 bases and J dropped 4 bases, with 8 bases sitting between them. Germline V gene data show CDR1 as LNHNV and CDR2 as YYDKDF (reference sequence). CDR3 residues: CATSRSLVTGELFF. The CDR3 nucleotides are TGTGCCACCAGCAGATCGCTTGTCACCGGGGAGCTGTTTTTT.

This chain joins TRBV5-1 and TRBJ2-5; perhaps TRBD2 as D (6 bases). There are 15 residues in the CDR3. The V end lost 5 bases, the J end lost 1 base, and 15 bases lay between the germline ends. Germline CDR1 reads SGHRS; CDR2 reads YFSETQ. CDR3: CASRFLRGTQETQYF. In DNA form, the CDR3 reads TGCGCCAGCAGGTTCCTCCGGGGGACCCAAGAGACCCAGTACTTC.

This chain uses TRBV7-9 with TRBJ1-1; D gene uncertain. This CDR3 has 14 residues. The germline CDR1 and CDR2 sequences are SEHNR and FQNEAQ (reference sequence). Trimming pared 2 bases from V and 0 bases from J, leaving 7 bases between. DNA of the CDR3: TGTGCCAGCAGCTTAAACCCCATGAACACTGAAGCTTTCTTT. This codes for CASSLNPMNTEAFF.

This sequence joins TRBV7-3 and TRBJ2-1; 10 bases align to TRBD2. V trimming: 2 bases; J trimming: 2 bases; junction bases outside the gene matches: 0. The germline CDR1 and CDR2 sequences are SGHTA and FQGTGA. This CDR3 is 15 amino acids long. The CDR3 is CASSLLAGAYNEQFF. DNA for the CDR3: TGTGCCAGCAGCTTACTAGCGGGGGCCTACAATGAGCAGTTCTTC.

V is TRBV19 and J is TRBJ2-1, with unresolved D. The germline V gene has CDR1 LNHDA and CDR2 SQIVND (reference sequence). Trimming removed 6 bases from V and 0 bases from J, with 15 bases in between. The CDR3 covers 16 residues. The CDR3 loop reads CASRSQAPSSYNEQFF. CDR3 DNA sequence: TGTGCCAGTAGGTCCCAGGCTCCCAGCTCCTACAATGAGCAGTTCTTC.

This clone was observed a handful of times. This rearrangement joins TRBV19 to TRBJ1-1, with 7 positions matching TRBD1. The CDR3 sequence is 15 residues long. The V segment lost 5 bases and the J segment 5 bases; nucleotides outside the gene matches: 11. Per germline, CDR1 LNHDA and CDR2 SQIVND (reference sequence). CDR3 DNA sequence: TGTGCCAGTAGTGTCTCGAAGACAGGGTGGACTGAAGCTTTCTTT. Its translation is CASSVSKTGWTEAFF.